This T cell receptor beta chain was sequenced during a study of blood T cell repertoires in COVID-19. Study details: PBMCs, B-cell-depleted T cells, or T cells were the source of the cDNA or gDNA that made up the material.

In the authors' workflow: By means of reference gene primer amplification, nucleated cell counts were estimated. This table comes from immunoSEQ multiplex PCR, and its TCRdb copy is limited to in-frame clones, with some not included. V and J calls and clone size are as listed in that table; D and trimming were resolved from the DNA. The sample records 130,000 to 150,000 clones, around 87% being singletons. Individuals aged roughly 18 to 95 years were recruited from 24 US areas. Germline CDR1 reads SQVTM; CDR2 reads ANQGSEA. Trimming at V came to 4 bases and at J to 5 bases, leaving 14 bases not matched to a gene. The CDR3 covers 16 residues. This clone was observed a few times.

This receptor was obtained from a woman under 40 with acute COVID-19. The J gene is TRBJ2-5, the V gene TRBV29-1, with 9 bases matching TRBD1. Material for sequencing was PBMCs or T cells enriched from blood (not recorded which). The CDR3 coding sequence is TGCAGCGTTGTGGGGGGTGTAGGACAGGGGATGGAGACCCAGTACTTC. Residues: CSVVGGVGQGMETQYF.